The next 20 T cell receptor beta chains were all read from a single sample in a study of CD8+CD57+ T cells in acquired aplastic anemia. Genomic DNA, the template, was used for profiling of the TCR beta VDJ and CDR3. MiXCR, run by TCRdb on the reads, gives a single entry per CDR3 protein. The sample carries 35,000 to 50,000 distinct CDR3 sequences, 68% recorded once. The sample taken for sequencing was sorted CD4+, CD8+, or CD8+CD57+ T cells (not recorded which) from PBMCs. Source of these receptors: a human donor in good health, serving as a control.

This clonotype was recorded many times. This chain links TRBV20-1 with TRBJ1-4, with TRBD1 as a possible D gene (5 bases). This CDR3 is built from 14 residues. The V end lost 0 bases, the J end lost 7 bases, and 12 bases lay between the germline ends. Germline loops: CDR1 DFQATT, CDR2 SNEGSKA (reference sequence). CDR3 region: CSARDLQAPEKLFF. CDR3 DNA: TGCAGTGCTAGAGATCTACAGGCGCCTGAAAAACTGTTTTTT.

Of note for this clonotype: Given the absence of the conserved phenylalanine or tryptophan at the CDR3 end, a read error is likely. The chain recombines TRBV6-1 with TRBJ1-2, with a tentative D call TRBD1 (5 bases). Trimming left V 5 bases short and J 5 bases short, with 24 bases between. Germline V lookup: CDR1 MNHNS, CDR2 SASEGT. The CDR3 extends over 17 amino acids. The CDR3 reads CASSQRDGTNIGYGYTL. The CDR3 bases are TGTGCCAGCAGTCAGAGGGACGGTACCAACATTGGGTATGGCTACACCCTC.

This clonotype is categorized as medium-sized. V gene TRBV7-2 combines with J gene TRBJ2-7; TRBD1 or TRBD2 may be the D gene (5 bases each). The CDR3 loop spans 13 amino acids. Looked up from germline, CDR1 is SGHTA and CDR2 is FQGNSA. V dropped 7 bases and J dropped 5 bases, with 15 bases sitting between them. CDR3 protein: CASIAGGFNEQYF. CDR3 nucleotide sequence: TGTGCCAGCATCGCTGGGGGTTTCAACGAGCAGTACTTC.

In this sample, this clonotype turned up once. The rearrangement uses TRBV7-9 and TRBJ2-3; 10 nucleotides agree with TRBD2. CDR3 size: 16 residues. Per the germline V gene, CDR1 is SEHNR and CDR2 is FQNEAQ (reference sequence). The ends lost 3 bases at V and 4 bases at J; junction bases unmatched: 7. This CDR3 is CASSLILAGVSDTQYF. The CDR3 DNA follows: TGTGCCAGCAGCTTGATCCTAGCGGGAGTGTCAGATACGCAGTATTTT.

The V and J genes are TRBV10-3 and TRBJ2-3, with 8 positions matching TRBD2. This CDR3 is built from 14 residues. Per germline, CDR1 ENHRY and CDR2 SYGVKD. With 11 bases clipped from V and 3 bases from J, the junction kept 10 bases outside the gene matches. The chain's CDR3 is CAVGNAGGTDTQYF. CDR3 sequence (DNA): TGTGCCGTCGGTAATGCGGGGGGTACAGATACGCAGTATTTT.

V and J are TRBV6-2 or TRBV6-3 and TRBJ2-6, with 9 bases fitting TRBD1. Germline V lookup: CDR1 MNHEY, CDR2 SVGEGT. V dropped 0 bases and J dropped 4; count of bases not matched to a gene: 7. This CDR3 has 18 amino acids. Written as DNA, the CDR3 is TGTGCCAGCAGTTACTCGACGGGACAGGGCTCCGGGGCCAACGTCCTGACTTTC. It is translated as CASSYSTGQGSGANVLTF.

This clonotype was detected many times. The chain uses TRBV11-2 and TRBJ2-4; 7 bases map to TRBD1. The CDR3 runs 17 residues. Per germline, CDR1 SGHAT and CDR2 FQNNGV. With V trimmed by 5 bases and J by 0 bases, 10 bases remained unmatched. CDR3 sequence reads: CASSDYDRELAKNIQYF. The CDR3 nucleotides are TGTGCCAGCAGCGATTATGACAGGGAACTAGCCAAAAACATTCAGTACTTC.

The chain carries TRBV10-3 and TRBJ1-4; tentative D call: TRBD1 (5 bases). The CDR3 length is 14 residues. From germline, CDR1 is ENHRY and CDR2 SYGVKD. Trimming shortened V by 8 bases and J by 2 bases, and 12 bases separated the two germline ends. CDR3 nucleotide sequence: TGTGCCATCCGGGCCGGGGGGACTAATGAAAAACTGTTTTTT. It specifies CAIRAGGTNEKLFF.

This chain uses TRBV4-1 with TRBJ2-1; perhaps TRBD1 as D (6 bases). Trimming took off 3 bases at V and 4 bases at J, with 10 bases between the two ends. Germline V gene sequence: CDR1 MGHRA, CDR2 YSYEKL. This CDR3 contains 14 residues. The DNA of the CDR3 is TGCGCCAGCAGCCACACTGACAGGTACAATGAGCAGTTCTTC. This gives the protein CASSHTDRYNEQFF.

This clonotype has only one observation. The J gene is TRBJ1-5, the V gene TRBV7-9; D not resolved. Germline V lookup: CDR1 SEHNR, CDR2 FQNEAQ (reference sequence). V lost 6 bases, J lost 0 bases, and 9 bases lay in between. The CDR3 totals 14 residues. CDR3 sequence (DNA): TGTGCCAGCAGTGCAGAACCTAGCAATCAGCCCCAGCATTTT. Amino acid sequence: CASSAEPSNQPQHF.

The rearrangement uses TRBV15 and TRBJ2-1; a weak D match, TRBD2 (7 bases). Trimming removed 1 base from V and 5 bases from J, with 18 bases in between. In germline, CDR1 is LNHNV, CDR2 YYDKDF (reference sequence). This CDR3 comprises 17 residues. The CDR3, as DNA: TGTGCCACCAGCAGAGGTCGGGGGGCCTTCGCAAACAATGAGCAGTTCTTC. Translation gives CATSRGRGAFANNEQFF.

As regards this clonotype: A junction boundary mismatches the germline segment, possibly from a read error. The CDR3 bases are TGTACCAGCAGCCTGACTAGCGGGGGGGGCACAGATACGCAGTATTTT. It translates to CTSSLTSGGGTDTQYF. V is TRBV11-2 and J is TRBJ2-3, with 14 bases identical to TRBD2. The CDR3 has 16 residues. The germline CDR1 and CDR2 sequences are SGHAT and FQNNGV.

This clonotype was seen once. The CDR3, as DNA: TGTGCCACGCGGGACAGTTTGAACTATGGCTACACCTTC. Translated: CATRDSLNYGYTF. The rearrangement links TRBV19 to TRBJ1-2; TRBD1 agrees at 7 bases. With V trimmed by 10 bases and J by 2 bases, 7 bases remained unmatched. CDR3 length equals 13 residues. Germline assignment: CDR1 LNHDA and CDR2 SQIVND (reference sequence).

This chain uses TRBV7-6 with TRBJ1-1; D might be TRBD1 (5 bases). The germline V gene has CDR1 SGHVS and CDR2 FNYEAQ. V lost 6 bases to trimming and J lost 4 bases, with 9 bases between them. This CDR3 has 12 amino acids. CDR3: CASRRQCTEAFF. The CDR3 bases are TGTGCCAGCAGGCGACAGTGCACTGAAGCTTTCTTT.

The sample holds many counts of this clonotype. The genes are TRBV20-1 and TRBJ1-6, with TRBD1 as a possible D gene (6 bases). V lost 0 bases to trimming and J lost 0 bases, with 15 bases between them. Germline V gives CDR1 DFQATT, CDR2 SNEGSKA (reference sequence). The CDR3 has 18 residues. The CDR3 sequence: CSARDFTRGVSYNSPLHF. The CDR3 coding sequence is TGCAGTGCTAGAGATTTTACCAGGGGAGTCTCCTATAATTCACCCCTCCACTTT.

The rearrangement joins TRBV29-1 to TRBJ2-7, with D perhaps TRBD1 (5 bases). V dropped 4 bases and J dropped 3 bases, with 13 bases sitting between them. Germline V gene data show CDR1 as SQVTM and CDR2 as ANQGSEA. This CDR3 has 13 residues. This chain's CDR3 is CSVVRGSSYEQYF. The CDR3 DNA sequence: TGCAGCGTTGTTAGGGGTTCTAGCTACGAGCAGTACTTC.

A remark on this clonotype: At one end the junction does not follow the germline gene, possibly because of a read error. The chain recombines TRBV19 with TRBJ2-1, with D possibly called TRBD1 or TRBD2 (5 bases each). CDR3 length: 15 residues. Germline-derived CDR1 and CDR2 are LNHDA and SQIVND (reference sequence). Written as DNA, the CDR3 is TGTGTCAGTGGTACCGGGGCAGTGCCCTGGAATGAGCAGTTCTTC. The encoded protein is CVSGTGAVPWNEQFF.

This rearrangement joins TRBV19 to TRBJ1-1; TRBD1 is a possible D gene (5 bases). Germline CDR1 LNHDA, CDR2 SQIVND (reference sequence). The CDR3 spans 11 residues. V lost 6 bases and J lost 6, with 8 bases in between. Here the CDR3 reads CASRLGAEAFF. CDR3 DNA sequence: TGTGCCAGTAGATTGGGGGCTGAAGCTTTCTTT.

This clonotype appeared once. One end of the junction is discordant with germline, which a read error may explain. The chain couples TRBV10-3 to TRBJ2-3; TRBD2 matches at 9 bases. The CDR3 sequence is 15 residues long. Looked up from germline, CDR1 is ENHRY and CDR2 is SYGVKD. CDR3 in amino acids: CASSEMAGGTDTQYF. DNA of the CDR3: TGTGCCAGCAGTGAAATGGCGGGGGGGACAGATACGCAGTATTTT.

This clonotype is termed medium-sized. V usage is TRBV6-1 and J usage is TRBJ2-7, with 7 positions matching TRBD2. Germline V gives CDR1 MNHNS, CDR2 SASEGT. This CDR3 contains 10 residues. After removal of 11 bases from V and 2 bases from J, the junction contained 0 bases not matched to a gene. The CDR3 loop is CAGGAYEQYF. The CDR3 nucleotides are TGTGCCGGGGGGGCCTACGAGCAGTACTTC.